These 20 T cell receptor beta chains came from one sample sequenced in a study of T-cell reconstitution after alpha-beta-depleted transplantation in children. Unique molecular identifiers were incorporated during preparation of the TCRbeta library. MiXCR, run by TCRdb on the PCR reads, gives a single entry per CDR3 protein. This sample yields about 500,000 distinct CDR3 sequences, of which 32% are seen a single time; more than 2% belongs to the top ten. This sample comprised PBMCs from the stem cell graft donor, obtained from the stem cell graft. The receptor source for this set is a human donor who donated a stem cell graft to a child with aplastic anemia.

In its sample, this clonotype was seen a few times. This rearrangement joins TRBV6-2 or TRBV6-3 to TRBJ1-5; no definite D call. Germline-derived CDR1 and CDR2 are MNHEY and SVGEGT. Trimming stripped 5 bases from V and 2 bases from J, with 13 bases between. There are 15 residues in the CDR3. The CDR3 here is CASSRRVLGNQPQHF. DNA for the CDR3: TGTGCCAGCAGTCGGCGGGTATTAGGCAATCAGCCCCAGCATTTT.

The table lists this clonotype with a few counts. CDR3 bases: TGCGCCAGCAGCCAAGATTATATTCGGGCAGGCACAGATACGCAGTATTTT. Encoded protein: CASSQDYIRAGTDTQYF. The chain combines TRBV4-3 with TRBJ2-3; no clear D. The CDR3 sequence is 17 residues long. V was shortened by 0 bases and J by 1 base, with 14 bases between the two germline ends. From germline, CDR1 is LGHNA and CDR2 YSLEER.

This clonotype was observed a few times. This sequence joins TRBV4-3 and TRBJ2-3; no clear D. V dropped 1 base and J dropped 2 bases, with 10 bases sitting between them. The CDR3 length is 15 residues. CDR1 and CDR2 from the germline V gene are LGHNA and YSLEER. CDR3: CASSQASLVTDTQYF. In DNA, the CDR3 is TGCGCCAGCAGCCAAGCTTCACTTGTCACAGATACGCAGTATTTT.

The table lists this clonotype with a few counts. The CDR3 region has the DNA TGTGCCAGCAGTTTGTGGGGTTTCACAGAGACCCAGTACTTC. Its protein product is CASSLWGFTETQYF. This rearrangement joins TRBV6-5 to TRBJ2-5; D not resolved. This CDR3 has 14 amino acids. Germline V gene sequence: CDR1 MNHEY, CDR2 SVGAGI. V shed 4 bases and J shed 4 bases, with 13 bases lying between them.

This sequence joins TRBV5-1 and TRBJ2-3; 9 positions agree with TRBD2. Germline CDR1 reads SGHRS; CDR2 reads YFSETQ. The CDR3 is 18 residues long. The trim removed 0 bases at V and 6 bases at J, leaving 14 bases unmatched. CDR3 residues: CASSLASRLAGPPDTQYF. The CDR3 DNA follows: TGCGCCAGCAGCTTGGCCTCCCGGCTAGCGGGGCCCCCGGATACGCAGTATTTT.

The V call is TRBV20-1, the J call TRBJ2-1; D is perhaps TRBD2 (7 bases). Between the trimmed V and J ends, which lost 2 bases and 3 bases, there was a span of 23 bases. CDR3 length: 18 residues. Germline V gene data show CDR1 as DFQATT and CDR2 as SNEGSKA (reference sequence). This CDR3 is CSARSSPGGGSDYNEQFF. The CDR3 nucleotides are TGCAGTGCTAGATCTTCACCCGGGGGCGGGAGCGACTACAATGAGCAGTTCTTC.

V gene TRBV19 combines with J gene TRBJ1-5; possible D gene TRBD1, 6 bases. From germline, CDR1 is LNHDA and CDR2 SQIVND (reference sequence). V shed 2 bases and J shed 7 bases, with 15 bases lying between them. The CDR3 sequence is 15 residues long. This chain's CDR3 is CASSISSGGRQPQHF. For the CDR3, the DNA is TGTGCCAGTAGTATAAGCTCCGGGGGCCGACAGCCCCAGCATTTT.

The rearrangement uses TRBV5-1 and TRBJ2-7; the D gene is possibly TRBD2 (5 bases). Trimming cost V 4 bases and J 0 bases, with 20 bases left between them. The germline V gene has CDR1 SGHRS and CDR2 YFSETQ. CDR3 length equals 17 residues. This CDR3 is CASSPRVFGSPSYEQYF. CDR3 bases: TGCGCCAGCAGCCCCCGTGTTTTTGGGAGTCCCTCCTACGAGCAGTACTTC.

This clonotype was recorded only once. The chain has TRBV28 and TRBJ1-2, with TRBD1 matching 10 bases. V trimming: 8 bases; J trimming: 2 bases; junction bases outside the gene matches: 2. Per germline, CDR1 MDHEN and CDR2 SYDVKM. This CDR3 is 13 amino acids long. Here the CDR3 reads CASGQGDNYGYTF. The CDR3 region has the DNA TGTGCCAGCGGACAGGGGGACAACTATGGCTACACCTTC.

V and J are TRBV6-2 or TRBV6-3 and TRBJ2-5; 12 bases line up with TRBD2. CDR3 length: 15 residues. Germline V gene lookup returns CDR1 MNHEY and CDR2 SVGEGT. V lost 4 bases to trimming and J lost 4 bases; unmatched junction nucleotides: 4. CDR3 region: CASSSTGLAGETQYF. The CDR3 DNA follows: TGTGCCAGCAGTTCTACGGGACTAGCGGGAGAGACCCAGTACTTC.

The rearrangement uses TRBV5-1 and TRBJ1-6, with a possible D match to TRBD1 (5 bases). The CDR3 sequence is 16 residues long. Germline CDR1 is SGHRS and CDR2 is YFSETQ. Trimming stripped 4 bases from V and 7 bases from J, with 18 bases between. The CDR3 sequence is CASSPSSGTQNSPLHF. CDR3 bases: TGCGCCAGCAGCCCCTCGTCCGGGACCCAGAATTCACCCCTCCACTTT.

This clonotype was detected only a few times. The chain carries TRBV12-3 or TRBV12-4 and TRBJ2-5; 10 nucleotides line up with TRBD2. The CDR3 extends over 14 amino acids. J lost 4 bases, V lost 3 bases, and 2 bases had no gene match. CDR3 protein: CASSFASGGETQYF. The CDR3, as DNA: TGTGCCAGCAGTTTCGCTAGCGGGGGAGAGACCCAGTACTTC.

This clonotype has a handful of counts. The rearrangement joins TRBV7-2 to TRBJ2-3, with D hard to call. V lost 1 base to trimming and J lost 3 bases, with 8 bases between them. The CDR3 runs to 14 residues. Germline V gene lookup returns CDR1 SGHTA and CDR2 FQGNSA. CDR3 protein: CASSLDVGTDTQYF. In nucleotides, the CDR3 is TGTGCCAGCAGCTTAGACGTGGGAACAGATACGCAGTATTTT.

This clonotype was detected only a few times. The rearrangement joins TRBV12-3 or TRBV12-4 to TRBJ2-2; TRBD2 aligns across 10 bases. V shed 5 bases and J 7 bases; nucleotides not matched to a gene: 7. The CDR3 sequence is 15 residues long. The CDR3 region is CASSRTSGKIGELFF. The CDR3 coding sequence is TGTGCCAGCAGTCGCACTAGCGGGAAAATCGGGGAGCTGTTTTTT.

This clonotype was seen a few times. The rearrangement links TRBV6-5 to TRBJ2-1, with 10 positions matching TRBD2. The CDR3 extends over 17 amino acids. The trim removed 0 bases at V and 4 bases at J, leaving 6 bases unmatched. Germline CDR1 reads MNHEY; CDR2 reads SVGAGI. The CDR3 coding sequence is TGTGCCAGCAGTTACTCGAAGGCTAGCGGGAGTTACAATGAGCAGTTCTTC. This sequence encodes CASSYSKASGSYNEQFF.

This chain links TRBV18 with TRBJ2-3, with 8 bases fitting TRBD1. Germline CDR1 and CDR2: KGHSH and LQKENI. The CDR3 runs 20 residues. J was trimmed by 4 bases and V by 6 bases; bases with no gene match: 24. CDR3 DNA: TGTGCCAGCTCCACGTCGACCGCGGCCTCGCAGGGGGCGCGTGCAGATACGCAGTATTTT. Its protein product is CASSTSTAASQGARADTQYF.

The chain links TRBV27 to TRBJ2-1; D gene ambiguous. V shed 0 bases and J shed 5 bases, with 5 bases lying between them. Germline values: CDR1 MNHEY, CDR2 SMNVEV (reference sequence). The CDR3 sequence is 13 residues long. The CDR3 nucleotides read TGTGCCAGCAGTTTATCTAGGGACAATGAGCAGTTCTTC. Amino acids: CASSLSRDNEQFF.

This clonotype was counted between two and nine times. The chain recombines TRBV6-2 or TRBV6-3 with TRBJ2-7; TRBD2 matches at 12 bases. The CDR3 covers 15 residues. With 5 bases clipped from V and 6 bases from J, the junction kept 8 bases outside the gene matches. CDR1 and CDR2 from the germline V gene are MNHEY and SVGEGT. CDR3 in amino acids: CASSPRLAGASEQYF. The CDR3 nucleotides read TGTGCCAGCAGTCCCCGACTAGCGGGAGCTTCCGAGCAGTACTTC.

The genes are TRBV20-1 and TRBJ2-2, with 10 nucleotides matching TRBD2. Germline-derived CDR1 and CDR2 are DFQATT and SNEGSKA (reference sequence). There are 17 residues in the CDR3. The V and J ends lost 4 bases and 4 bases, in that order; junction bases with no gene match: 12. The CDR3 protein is CSANPGPSGRATGELFF. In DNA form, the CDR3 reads TGCAGTGCTAACCCCGGCCCGAGCGGGAGGGCCACCGGGGAGCTGTTTTTT.

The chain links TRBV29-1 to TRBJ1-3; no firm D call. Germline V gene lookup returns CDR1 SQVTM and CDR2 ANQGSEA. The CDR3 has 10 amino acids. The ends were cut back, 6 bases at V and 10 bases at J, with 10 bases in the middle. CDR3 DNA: TGCAGCGTGAGGGTAGGAACCATATATTTT. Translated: CSVRVGTIYF.